These 32 T cell receptor beta chains were sequenced from one sample in a study of naive and memory T cell subsets. Study-level points and caveats: Especially in CD8 cells, naive repertoires contained a few larger clonotypes, possibly CD45RA-re-expressing memory cells.

Two oligonucleotides, mixed equimolar, formed the beta constant-region primer covering TRBC1 and TRBC2. Nested alpha and beta constant-region primers with the SP2 primer drove four PCR rounds on ligated cDNA. TCRdb reprocessed the UMI-ligation and nested PCR reads via MiXCR and lists one record per CDR3 protein. The table records some 110,000 distinct CDR3 sequences, roughly 14% of them present only once. These receptors are not linked to any known antigen. Sequenced material: naive CD8+ T cells from blood. These receptors were taken from a human donor in good health.

This clonotype was counted between two and nine times. The chain joins TRBV4-3 to TRBJ2-1, with 10 bases that match TRBD2. The V gene's germline CDR1 is LGHNA and CDR2 YSLEER. J lost 7 bases, V lost 2 bases, and 23 bases had no gene match. CDR3 length equals 21 residues. The DNA for the CDR3 is TGCGCCAGCAGCCAATACGCCGGGACTAGCGTCGGGCCGTCTCCGCGGAATGAGCAGTTCTTC. Its protein is CASSQYAGTSVGPSPRNEQFF.

This clonotype has just a few counts. The chain uses TRBV6-2 or TRBV6-3 and TRBJ1-2; D gene uncertain. Germline CDR1 reads MNHEY; CDR2 reads SVGEGT. The CDR3 is made up of 14 amino acids. V lost 6 bases, J lost 7 bases, and 18 bases lay in between. CDR3 sequence (DNA): TGTGCCAGCAGGACCCCGTGGCCCGGTGGTGGCTACACCTTC. Translation: CASRTPWPGGGYTF.

The chain carries TRBV6-6 and TRBJ1-3; D unresolved. The CDR3 loop spans 11 amino acids. CDR1 is MNHNY and CDR2 is SVGAGI in the germline V gene (reference sequence). V was shortened by 7 bases and J by 4 bases, with 5 bases between the two germline ends. The CDR3 DNA reads as TGTGCCAGCATGAGCGGAAACACCATATATTTT. Residues: CASMSGNTIYF.

This clonotype appeared a few times. This chain uses TRBV7-2 with TRBJ1-2; weak D call: TRBD1 (6 bases). V was cut by 5 bases and J by 6 bases, with 19 bases left in between. This CDR3 comprises 15 residues. From germline, CDR1 is SGHTA and CDR2 FQGNSA. The CDR3 sequence is CASSEGQYTLDGYTF. CDR3 in DNA: TGTGCCAGCAGCGAAGGACAGTATACTCTAGATGGCTACACCTTC.

This clonotype appeared many times. J is TRBJ2-2 and V is TRBV9, with TRBD2 identical over 7 bases. The CDR3 has 14 residues. Trimming at V came to 2 bases and at J to 5 bases, leaving 3 bases not matched to a gene. Germline loops: CDR1 SGDLS, CDR2 YYNGEE. The CDR3 is CASSVGGGTGELFF. DNA for the CDR3: TGTGCCAGCAGCGTTGGCGGGGGTACCGGGGAGCTGTTTTTT.

This sequence joins TRBV3-1 and TRBJ2-5; no clear D gene. Germline loops: CDR1 LGHDT, CDR2 YNNKEL (reference sequence). This CDR3 contains 16 residues. Trimming cost V 4 bases and J 3 bases, with 18 bases left between them. The CDR3 loop is CASSPWVSGAEETQYF. The CDR3 nucleotides read TGTGCCAGCAGCCCATGGGTATCGGGTGCCGAAGAGACCCAGTACTTC.

Only a few counts were recorded for this clonotype. V is TRBV6-2 or TRBV6-3 and J is TRBJ2-3; D is possibly TRBD2 (6 bases). The CDR3 has 15 amino acids. V lost 0 bases and J lost 5, with 12 bases in between. The V gene's germline CDR1 is MNHEY and CDR2 SVGEGT. CDR3 DNA: TGTGCCAGCAGTTACTCCCTTGCGGAGGGAGATACGCAGTATTTT. It specifies CASSYSLAEGDTQYF.

The chain uses TRBV24-1 and TRBJ1-2; 11 nucleotides agree with TRBD1. Trimming cost V 4 bases and J 7 bases; bases outside gene matches: 13. CDR1 is KGHDR and CDR2 is SFDVKD in the germline V gene. The CDR3 has 17 residues. The CDR3 DNA reads as TGTGCCACCAGTGACCGCGACCGGGACAGGGGGTTGCGTGGCTACACCTTC. Encoded protein: CATSDRDRDRGLRGYTF.

V gene TRBV18 combines with J gene TRBJ2-3, with D possibly being TRBD2 (6 bases). CDR3 length: 14 amino acids. Looked up from germline, CDR1 is KGHSH and CDR2 is LQKENI. The ends were cut back, 3 bases at V and 5 bases at J, with 12 bases in the middle. The CDR3: CASSPDSGEDTQYF. DNA for the CDR3: TGTGCCAGCTCACCGGATTCGGGAGAAGATACGCAGTATTTT. The variable domain in full, completed from reference TRBV18 and TRBJ2-3, reads NAGVMQNPRHLVRRRGQEARLRCSPMKGHSHVYWYRQLPEEGLKFMVYLQKENIIDESGMPKERFSAEFPKEGPSILRIQQVVRGDSAAYFCASSPDSGEDTQYFGPGTRLTVL.

This clonotype was observed many times. The chain is built from TRBV6-6 and TRBJ2-7; no firm D call. Trimming removed 6 bases at V and 7 bases at J, with 10 bases between. The CDR3 sequence is 11 residues long. The germline V gene has CDR1 MNHNY and CDR2 SVGAGI (reference sequence). CDR3: CASSPFGEQYF. DNA of the CDR3: TGTGCCAGCAGCCCGTTCGGAGAGCAGTACTTC.

This clonotype was recorded at least ten times. This chain uses TRBV7-9 with TRBJ2-7, with 9 positions matching TRBD2. Germline lookup yields CDR1 SEHNR and CDR2 FQNEAQ (reference sequence). Trimming took 5 bases from V and 3 from J; bases not matched to a gene: 8. The CDR3 extends over 15 amino acids. CDR3 nucleotide sequence: TGTGCCAGCAGCAGCGCGGGGACTAGCATCTACGAGCAGTACTTC. Translating it yields CASSSAGTSIYEQYF.

For the CDR3, the DNA is TGTGCCAGCAGTCTAGGACAGGGGATTACGCAGTATTTT. This translates into CASSLGQGITQYF. The chain carries TRBV27 and TRBJ2-3; 9 bases match TRBD1. The CDR3 is 13 residues long. The germline V gene has CDR1 MNHEY and CDR2 SMNVEV (reference sequence). With 5 bases clipped from V and 8 bases from J, the junction kept 5 bases outside the gene matches.

There are a few counts of this clonotype. This sequence joins TRBV27 and TRBJ2-2, with 10 bases fitting TRBD1. The CDR3 is 14 residues long. CDR1 MNHEY and CDR2 SMNVEV come from the germline V gene (reference sequence). The V gene end was trimmed by 3 bases and the J gene end by 7 bases; junction bases not matched to a gene: 2. The CDR3 reads CASSFGQGVGELFF. Written as DNA, the CDR3 is TGTGCCAGCAGTTTCGGACAGGGGGTCGGGGAGCTGTTTTTT.

This clonotype came up a few times. The gene calls are TRBV5-6 and TRBJ2-1; D possibly uses TRBD1 or TRBD2 (6 bases each). V was clipped by 6 bases and J by 4 bases, with 17 bases between them. Germline lookup yields CDR1 SGHDT and CDR2 YYEEEE. This CDR3 has 15 residues. The CDR3 is CASTTGGGTYNEQFF. For the CDR3, the DNA is TGTGCCAGCACCACCGGAGGGGGGACATACAATGAGCAGTTCTTC.

This clonotype occurred a few times. The V gene is TRBV5-1, the J gene TRBJ2-7, with a tentative D call TRBD1 (5 bases). The CDR3 is made up of 15 amino acids. Germline CDR1 reads SGHRS; CDR2 reads YFSETQ. Trimming cost V 4 bases and J 0 bases, with 14 bases left between them. The chain's CDR3 is CASSATDRSSYEQYF. Here the CDR3 DNA reads TGCGCCAGCAGCGCCACTGACAGAAGCTCCTACGAGCAGTACTTC.

This clonotype has a handful of counts. The rearrangement links TRBV14 to TRBJ2-6; D is unresolved. The germline CDR1 and CDR2 sequences are SGHDN and FVKESK. V lost 7 bases and J 1 base, leaving 14 bases between the germline ends. This CDR3 is 16 amino acids long. The CDR3 nucleotides read TGTGCCAGCAACCCATCTGATCTTTCTGGGGCCAACGTCCTGACTTTC. It translates to CASNPSDLSGANVLTF.

V is TRBV12-3 or TRBV12-4 and J is TRBJ2-1; no firm D call. There are 13 residues in the CDR3. The V end lost 3 bases, the J end lost 7 bases, and 10 bases lay between the germline ends. Written as DNA, the CDR3 is TGTGCCAGCAGTTTGGCTGTTGGGAATGAGCAGTTCTTC. The encoded protein is CASSLAVGNEQFF.

The chain recombines TRBV7-8 with TRBJ2-3; the D is unclear. Germline CDR1 SGHVS, CDR2 FQNEAQ. The V and J ends lost 5 bases and 0 bases respectively, with 9 bases between them. The CDR3 spans 14 residues. The CDR3 DNA is TGTGCCAGCAGCCCGCCGATTAGCACAGATACGCAGTATTTT. Translated: CASSPPISTDTQYF.

The chain recombines TRBV19 with TRBJ2-1; D gene unclear. The CDR3 totals 15 residues. With 3 bases removed from V and 4 bases from J, the gap between germline ends came to 13 bases. Germline V gene lookup returns CDR1 LNHDA and CDR2 SQIVND (reference sequence). The DNA of the CDR3 is TGTGCCAGTAGTATTTTGGACCCCGTTTACAATGAGCAGTTCTTC. Translating it yields CASSILDPVYNEQFF.

A few counts support this clonotype. The chain is built from TRBV20-1 and TRBJ2-1; no clear D gene. The V end lost 1 base, the J end lost 14 bases, and 30 bases lay between the germline ends. There are 17 residues in the CDR3. Germline V gives CDR1 DFQATT, CDR2 SNEGSKA (reference sequence). This chain's CDR3 is CSARVYQTPAKKMFEFF. CDR3 DNA sequence: TGCAGTGCTAGAGTGTACCAAACTCCCGCAAAAAAAATGTTTGAGTTCTTC.

The chain joins TRBV4-2 to TRBJ2-7; D is ambiguous. Germline V lookup: CDR1 LGHNA, CDR2 YNFKEQ. Trimming cost V 0 bases and J 4 bases, with 13 bases left between them. The CDR3 runs to 15 residues. CDR3 protein: CASSQESVDWYEQYF. The CDR3 nucleotides read TGTGCCAGCAGCCAAGAGTCGGTAGATTGGTACGAGCAGTACTTC.

A remark on this clonotype: Since the CDR3 does not end with the conserved phenylalanine or tryptophan, this likely comes from a read error. V usage is TRBV5-1 and J usage is TRBJ2-1; 7 nucleotides line up with TRBD1. Germline CDR1 and CDR2: SGHRS and YFSETQ. The V and J ends lost 4 bases and 3 bases, in that order; junction bases with no gene match: 4. The CDR3 has 14 amino acids. The CDR3 nucleotides are TGCGCCAGCAGCGCCCGGACAGGCTACAATGAGCAGTTCTTA. Its protein product is CASSARTGYNEQFL.

A single count supports this clonotype. The rearrangement uses TRBV29-1 and TRBJ2-1, with TRBD2 identical over 8 bases. The germline V gene encodes CDR1 SQVTM and CDR2 ANQGSEA. This CDR3 comprises 18 residues. With V trimmed by 6 bases and J by 2 bases, 18 bases remained unmatched. In DNA, the CDR3 is TGCAGCGTACGTCGACTGAGCGGGGGCCCCGGACCCTACAATGAGCAGTTCTTC. Translated: CSVRRLSGGPGPYNEQFF.

This clonotype was seen a few times. The V call is TRBV20-1, the J call TRBJ1-1, with TRBD1 as a possible D gene (5 bases). V dropped 1 base and J dropped 4 bases, with 19 bases sitting between them. The CDR3 has 16 amino acids. Per the germline V gene, CDR1 is DFQATT and CDR2 is SNEGSKA (reference sequence). The CDR3: CSARGAGDAGGTEAFF. CDR3 DNA sequence: TGCAGTGCTAGAGGAGCTGGGGATGCGGGGGGCACTGAAGCTTTCTTT.

The rearrangement links TRBV27 to TRBJ2-7; D remains unclear. The germline CDR1 and CDR2 sequences are MNHEY and SMNVEV (reference sequence). This CDR3 region has 16 residues. V shed 1 base and J shed 0 bases, with 13 bases lying between them. The CDR3 DNA reads as TGTGCCAGCAGTTTATATCCGGAACAGAGCTCCTACGAGCAGTACTTC. Translated, it gives CASSLYPEQSSYEQYF.

The table lists this clonotype with many counts. V is TRBV12-3 or TRBV12-4 and J is TRBJ1-1, with unresolved D. This CDR3 comprises 11 residues. The V end lost 5 bases, the J end lost 4 bases, and 5 bases lay between the germline ends. CDR3 bases: TGTGCCAGCAGTACAGCCACTGAAGCTTTCTTT. Its translation is CASSTATEAFF.

This clonotype has only a few counts. V usage is TRBV11-2 and J usage is TRBJ1-1, with D maybe TRBD1 (5 bases). The CDR3 has 15 amino acids. Deletions cut 2 bases from V and 0 bases from J, with 10 bases between. In germline, CDR1 is SGHAT, CDR2 FQNNGV. The CDR3 here is CASSLSQGMNTEAFF. For the CDR3, the DNA is TGTGCCAGCAGCTTATCGCAGGGAATGAACACTGAAGCTTTCTTT.

This clonotype has a count of ten or more. The V and J genes are TRBV12-3 or TRBV12-4 and TRBJ2-1, with D perhaps TRBD2 (5 bases). V was pared by 5 bases and J by 4 bases, with 15 bases between. The CDR3 is made up of 15 amino acids. CDR3 sequence (DNA): TGTGCCAGCAGTCCGACGGAGCGGAGTTACAATGAGCAGTTCTTC. Amino acids: CASSPTERSYNEQFF.

The gene calls are TRBV29-1 and TRBJ2-7; 15 bases align to TRBD2. The CDR3 is made up of 15 amino acids. Per germline, CDR1 SQVTM and CDR2 ANQGSEA. V was clipped by 3 bases and J by 2 bases; unmatched bases: 2. CDR3 sequence: CSVDGLAGGPYEQYF. The DNA of the CDR3 is TGCAGCGTTGACGGACTAGCGGGAGGGCCCTACGAGCAGTACTTC.

This clonotype was counted only a few times. This chain joins TRBV7-8 and TRBJ2-3; no firm D call. Looked up from germline, CDR1 is SGHVS and CDR2 is FQNEAQ. Between the trimmed V and J ends, which lost 1 base and 6 bases, there was a span of 14 bases. This CDR3 spans 15 amino acids. CDR3 residues: CASSLVERMLDTQYF. The CDR3 DNA sequence: TGTGCCAGCAGCTTAGTGGAGCGTATGTTGGATACGCAGTATTTT.

The chain employs TRBV12-3 or TRBV12-4 and TRBJ2-1, with D perhaps TRBD1 or TRBD2 (5 bases each). With 3 bases removed from V and 14 bases from J, the gap between germline ends came to 11 bases. The CDR3 loop spans 11 amino acids. The CDR3 coding sequence is TGTGCCAGCAGTTTTGGGACCAGGGAGTTCTTC. Translated: CASSFGTREFF.

This clonotype was picked up a small number of times. V and J are TRBV3-1 and TRBJ2-3; TRBD1 matches 9 bases. Germline V gives CDR1 LGHDT, CDR2 YNNKEL (reference sequence). The CDR3 is 19 amino acids. V lost 1 base, J lost 1 base, and 12 bases stayed unmatched. Written as DNA, the CDR3 is TGTGCCAGCAGCCAAGTCGCCTACCGGGACAGGGAAGGCACAGATACGCAGTATTTT. Translated, it gives CASSQVAYRDREGTDTQYF.